A selection of T cell receptor beta chains follows, all from one sample in a study of T cell repertoires in cytomegalovirus infection. The antigens of these receptors remain unknown. MiXCR, applied by TCRdb to the reads, yields one record per CDR3 protein. The data show approximately 730,000 distinct CDR3 sequences, about 30% seen once. Material: cultured PBMCs, obtained from culture after CMV antigen stimulation. The receptors here all came from a human donor in good health (CMV status not recorded). Some clones in this sample may be carry-over from other donors' samples. Each CDR3 is given with its conserved first and last residue. A D gene is named only where the DNA matches it firmly. The size of a clone is reported for some rows only, either as once, few or many, or as a class for expanded clones.

clone size	J gene	D gene	V gene	CDR3 DNA	CDR3 protein
few	TRBJ1-6	.	TRBV20-1	TGCAGTGCTAGAGTGGGCACAGGGAGCTCCTATAATTCACCCCTCCACTTT	CSARVGTGSSYNSPLHF
few	TRBJ1-2	TRBD1	TRBV20-1	TGCAGTGCTAGAGATTGGACAGGGGAGGATGGCTACACCTTC	CSARDWTGEDGYTF
few	TRBJ1-1	.	TRBV20-1	TGCAGTGCTTTCGACTTCGTGGACACTGAAGCTTTCTTT	CSAFDFVDTEAFF
few	TRBJ1-1	.	TRBV6-1	TGTGCCAGCAGTGGGGTTGTGGCTTTCTTT	CASSGVVAFF
.	TRBJ2-2	TRBD2	TRBV12-3/TRBV12-4	TGTGCCAGCAGTTTGCCCGGGGGACTAGCGGGAACGGGTCCGCCCTACACCGGGGAGCTGTTTTTT	CASSLPGGLAGTGPPYTGELFF
.	TRBJ2-5	.	TRBV20-1	TGCAGTGCTAGCGGGAGTCGAAAGACCCAGTACTTC	CSASGSRKTQYF
.	TRBJ2-5	.	TRBV6-6	TGTGCCAGCACCTCACAGGGGGGGCAAGAGACCCAGTACTTC	CASTSQGGQETQYF
.	TRBJ2-1	.	TRBV10-3	TGTGCCATCAGTGAAGGTCAAAATGAAGAGCAGTTCTTC	CAISEGQNEEQFF
many	TRBJ2-5	.	TRBV6-1	TGTGCCAGCAGTGAAGGGTATAGGACGGCGCAAGAGACCCAGTACTTC	CASSEGYRTAQETQYF
many	TRBJ1-1	.	TRBV7-9	TGTGCCAGCAGCCCGCCGTCTGGGAGAGAGAACACTGAAGCTTTCTTT	CASSPPSGRENTEAFF
.	TRBJ2-7	TRBD2	TRBV6-2/TRBV6-3	TGTGCCAGCAGCCTGGGACTAGCGGGAATGGTCGAGCAGTACTTC	CASSLGLAGMVEQYF
many	TRBJ1-2	.	TRBV7-9	TGTGCCAGCAGCTTACAAGGGACCCAATATCAACGGACAGCCTATGGCTACACCTTC	CASSLQGTQYQRTAYGYTF
many	TRBJ1-2	.	TRBV7-2	TGTGCCAGCAGCTCGGACGGAAGAACCTATGGCTACACCTTC	CASSSDGRTYGYTF
.	TRBJ1-3	.	TRBV5-6	TGTGCCAGCAGCTTGGGAAGGACATTCGGAAACACCATATATTTT	CASSLGRTFGNTIYF
many	TRBJ2-7	.	TRBV7-2	TGTGCCAGCAGCTCCTGGGCTATCCGGGACGGGAAGACCTACGAGCAGTACTTC	CASSSWAIRDGKTYEQYF
.	TRBJ2-3	.	TRBV7-8	TGTGCCAGCAGCTTAGTTGTAGGTTCGGATACGCAGTATTTT	CASSLVVGSDTQYF
.	TRBJ2-2	TRBD1	TRBV19	TGTGCCAGTAGTATAGCCCCAGGGGGCAGCGGGGAGCTGTTTTTT	CASSIAPGGSGELFF
.	TRBJ2-7	.	TRBV7-8	TGTGCCAGCAGCCATATCGCCCAGGAGAGCTACGAGCAGTACTTC	CASSHIAQESYEQYF
.	TRBJ2-5	TRBD1	TRBV5-1	TGCGCCAGCAGCTTGCAGGGGGCTGAGGAGACCCAGTACTTC	CASSLQGAEETQYF
.	TRBJ2-5	.	TRBV20-1	TGCAGTGCTATAAAGGACAGTAACCAAGAGACCCAGTACTTC	CSAIKDSNQETQYF
few	TRBJ2-3	.	TRBV29-1	TGCAGCGTTCAAGGTGCAGATACGCAGTATTTT	CSVQGADTQYF
.	TRBJ2-2	TRBD1	TRBV10-3	TGTGCCATGGGACAGGGGACAGAAATCGGGGAGCTGTTTTTT	CAMGQGTEIGELFF
.	TRBJ2-1	TRBD2	TRBV6-2/TRBV6-3	TGTGCCAGCAGGCAAGCGGGGTCCTACAATGAGCAGTTCTTC	CASRQAGSYNEQFF
.	TRBJ2-7	.	TRBV7-2	TGTGCCAGCAGCTCCACTAGTGGGGACTACGAGCAGTACTTC	CASSSTSGDYEQYF
few	TRBJ2-1	TRBD2	TRBV20-1	TGCAGTGCAAACCATCGGACTAGCGGGAGACACTTTGAGCAGTTCTTC	CSANHRTSGRHFEQFF
.	TRBJ1-1	.	TRBV5-4	TGTGCCAGCAGCAAGGGACAGAACACTGAAGCTTTCTTT	CASSKGQNTEAFF
.	TRBJ2-5	.	TRBV7-6	TGTGCCAGCAGCTTATTAGGGGCAGGCTACCAAGAGACCCAGTACTTC	CASSLLGAGYQETQYF
few	TRBJ2-5	TRBD2	TRBV20-1	TGCAGTGCTAGAACTAGCGCCCGACAAGAGACCCAGTACTTC	CSARTSARQETQYF
.	TRBJ2-7	.	TRBV20-1	TGCAGTGCTAGAGGGGCCCCTAGTATTGGCGAGCAGTACTTC	CSARGAPSIGEQYF
.	TRBJ2-7	TRBD2	TRBV7-1	TGTGCCAGCAGCCACACTAGCGGGGGCTCCTACGAGCAGTACTTC	CASSHTSGGSYEQYF
few	TRBJ1-1	TRBD1	TRBV11-2	TGTGCCAGCAGCTCTAAAGACAGGGGCCTCCGGAGTTTCTTT	CASSSKDRGLRSFF
.	TRBJ2-7	.	TRBV6-2/TRBV6-3	TGTGCCAGCAGTTCGCCCCTTGCGCGGTCCTACGAGCAGTACTTC	CASSSPLARSYEQYF
few	TRBJ2-1	.	TRBV7-2	TGTGCCAGCAGCTTAGCGCTCAGGAATGAGCAGTTCTTC	CASSLALRNEQFF
.	TRBJ2-5	.	TRBV11-2	TGTGCCAGCAGCTCCGGGGAGGTGACCCGAGGGAGAGAGACCCAGTACTTC	CASSSGEVTRGRETQYF
.	TRBJ2-2	TRBD2	TRBV7-9	TGTGCCAGCGGACTAGCGAGGGAGGGCCTGCACGGGGAGCTGTTTTTT	CASGLAREGLHGELFF